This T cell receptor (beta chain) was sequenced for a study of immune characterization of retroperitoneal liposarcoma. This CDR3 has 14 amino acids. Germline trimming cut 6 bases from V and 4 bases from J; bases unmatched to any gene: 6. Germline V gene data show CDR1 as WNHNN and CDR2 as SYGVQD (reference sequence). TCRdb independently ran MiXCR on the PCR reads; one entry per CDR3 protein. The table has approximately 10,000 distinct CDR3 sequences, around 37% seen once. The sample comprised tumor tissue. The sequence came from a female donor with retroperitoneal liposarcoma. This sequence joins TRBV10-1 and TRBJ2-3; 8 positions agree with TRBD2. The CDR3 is CASSSGSGADTQYF. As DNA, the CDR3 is TGCGCCAGCAGCAGCGGGAGCGGTGCAGATACGCAGTATTTT.